Following are 20 T cell receptor beta chains from one sample sequenced in a study of T cell repertoires in cytomegalovirus infection. TCRdb re-derived calls from the reads in MiXCR, one entry per CDR3 protein. The repertoire holds about 330,000 distinct CDR3 sequences, with about 35% as singletons. These receptors are not linked to any known antigen. Sequenced here: cultured PBMCs, sampled from culture after CMV antigen stimulation. These receptor sequences come from a human donor in good health (CMV status not recorded). Some clones in this sample may be carry-over from other donors' samples.

Comments on this clonotype: The junction does not match germline at one end; this may be a read error. V gene TRBV4-1 combines with J gene TRBJ2-4, with D tentatively TRBD1 (6 bases). CDR1 MGHRA and CDR2 YSYEKL come from the germline V gene. This CDR3 spans 14 amino acids. The CDR3 bases are TGTGCCAGCAGCCAGGGACACGCCAAAAACATTCAGTACTTC. Its protein is CASSQGHAKNIQYF.

The CDR3 region is CASSTTGESGELFF. The CDR3 nucleotides read TGTGCCAGCAGCACGACAGGGGAGAGCGGGGAGCTGTTTTTT. The rearrangement uses TRBV12-3 or TRBV12-4 and TRBJ2-2, with 8 bases fitting TRBD1. V shed 6 bases, J shed 7 bases, and the junction held 7 bases outside the gene matches. The CDR3 runs 14 residues.

The chain carries TRBV7-9 and TRBJ2-1, with D hard to call. The germline V and J ends were trimmed by 1 base and 10 bases, with 17 bases remaining between them. Germline CDR1 and CDR2: SEHNR and FQNEAQ (reference sequence). The CDR3 has 15 residues. CDR3 sequence reads: CASSLDSRLQSEQFF. In nucleotides, the CDR3 is TGTGCCAGCAGCTTAGACTCCAGGCTGCAAAGCGAGCAGTTCTTC.

In this sample, this clonotype turned up a few times. The genes are TRBV7-9 and TRBJ2-5, with D unresolved. This CDR3 comprises 15 residues. V was pared by 2 bases and J by 1 base, with 11 bases between. Germline assignment: CDR1 SEHNR and CDR2 FQNEAQ (reference sequence). The chain's CDR3 is CASSLQMGFQETQYF. CDR3 coding DNA: TGTGCCAGCAGCTTACAGATGGGGTTCCAAGAGACCCAGTACTTC.

This clonotype has more than one count but fewer than ten. The CDR3 reads CASSLATSGSLYEQYF. The CDR3 DNA follows: TGCGCCAGCAGCTTGGCCACGAGCGGGAGTCTGTACGAGCAGTACTTC. The chain links TRBV5-1 to TRBJ2-7, with 8 nucleotides matching TRBD2. The germline gives CDR1 SGHRS, CDR2 YFSETQ. This CDR3 is 16 amino acids long. V trimming: 0 bases; J trimming: 4 bases; junction bases outside the gene matches: 9. Looking up the rest from reference TRBV5-1 and TRBJ2-7 gives the full variable domain: KAGVTQTPRYLIKTRGQQVTLSCSPISGHRSVSWYQQTPGQGLQFLFEYFSETQRNKGNFPGRFSGRQFSNSRSEMNVSTLELGDSALYLCASSLATSGSLYEQYFGPGTRLTVT.

This clonotype occurred a few times. The chain links TRBV28 to TRBJ2-7, with D perhaps matching TRBD1 or TRBD2 (5 bases each). The CDR3 consists of 13 residues. Germline lookup yields CDR1 MDHEN and CDR2 SYDVKM. The V and J ends lost 8 bases and 0 bases respectively, with 11 bases between them. CDR3 coding DNA: TGTGCCAGCCGGGACGGCCCCTCCTACGAGCAGTACTTC. Translated, it gives CASRDGPSYEQYF.

The chain combines TRBV6-2 or TRBV6-3 with TRBJ2-6; 7 bases align to TRBD2. The CDR3 covers 17 residues. CDR1 MNHEY and CDR2 SVGEGT come from the germline V gene. Unmatched junction bases numbered 5, after V lost 3 bases and J lost 0 bases. The chain's CDR3 is CASSYRAGVSGANVLTF. The DNA of the CDR3 is TGTGCCAGCAGTTATCGGGCGGGAGTCTCTGGGGCCAACGTCCTGACTTTC.

The V gene is TRBV6-5, the J gene TRBJ1-1, with D possibly TRBD1 on 5 matching bases. CDR3 size: 14 residues. With 7 bases removed from V and 5 bases from J, the gap between germline ends came to 17 bases. Germline-derived CDR1 and CDR2 are MNHEY and SVGAGI. This chain's CDR3 is CASTLFQGGTEAFF. The CDR3 DNA reads as TGTGCCAGCACTCTCTTCCAGGGAGGGACTGAAGCTTTCTTT.

This chain uses TRBV27 with TRBJ2-7; TRBD1 might be the D (5 bases). The CDR3 is made up of 15 amino acids. Trimming shortened V by 0 bases and J by 0 bases, and 9 bases separated the two germline ends. The germline V gene has CDR1 MNHEY and CDR2 SMNVEV (reference sequence). CDR3 bases: TGTGCCAGCAGTTTATCAACAGGTTCCTCCTACGAGCAGTACGTC. Translation: CASSLSTGSSYEQYV.

This sequence joins TRBV2 and TRBJ1-6, with a weak D call TRBD1 (6 bases). The CDR3 contains 14 residues. The ends were cut back, 6 bases at V and 8 bases at J, with 14 bases in the middle. Germline V gene lookup returns CDR1 SNHLY and CDR2 FYNNEI. CDR3 DNA sequence: TGTGCCAGCAGCGCGGGGCAGGGGTATTCACCCCTCCACTTT. Protein product: CASSAGQGYSPLHF.

The gene calls are TRBV7-8 and TRBJ1-2; unclear D gene. V was cut by 2 bases and J by 8 bases, with 9 bases left in between. Germline CDR1 SGHVS, CDR2 FQNEAQ. CDR3 length: 12 amino acids. CDR3 DNA: TGTGCCAGCAGCTTAAGTTCCCGCGGCTACACCTTC. Residues: CASSLSSRGYTF.

This clonotype was detected a few times. The V call is TRBV7-8, the J call TRBJ1-2, with 8 bases identical to TRBD1. V was pared by 1 base and J by 8 bases, with 6 bases of the junction left unmatched. This CDR3 spans 14 amino acids. Germline V gives CDR1 SGHVS, CDR2 FQNEAQ. CDR3 DNA sequence: TGTGCCAGCAGCTTAGTCGGACAGGGAGGGGGCTACACCTTC. Translated, it gives CASSLVGQGGGYTF. Using reference TRBV7-8 and TRBJ1-2 for the parts outside the CDR3, the full variable domain is GAGVSQSPRYKVAKRGQDVALRCDPISGHVSLFWYQQALGQGPEFLTYFQNEAQLDKSGLPSDRFFAERPEGSVSTLKIQRTQQEDSAVYLCASSLVGQGGGYTFGSGTRLTVV.

This clonotype has ten or more counts. The chain has TRBV7-8 and TRBJ1-4; the D is unclear. Germline loops: CDR1 SGHVS, CDR2 FQNEAQ. CDR3 length: 14 amino acids. The V gene lost 1 base and the J gene lost 8 bases, with 11 bases spanning the gap. The CDR3 sequence: CASSLVLSSEKLFF. The DNA for the CDR3 is TGTGCCAGCAGCTTAGTCTTAAGCTCCGAAAAACTGTTTTTT.

This clonotype was detected a few times. This chain links TRBV9 with TRBJ2-7; D is unclear. Looked up from germline, CDR1 is SGDLS and CDR2 is YYNGEE. Trimming removed 0 bases at V and 3 bases at J, with 10 bases between. CDR3 length: 14 amino acids. The DNA of the CDR3 is TGTGCCAGCAGCGTAGGCGGAGCGAACTACGAGCAGTACTTC. Translated: CASSVGGANYEQYF. Complete variable domain (other parts from reference TRBV9 and TRBJ2-7): DSGVTQTPKHLITATGQRVTLRCSPRSGDLSVYWYQQSLDQGLQFLIQYYNGEERAKGNILERFSAQQFPDLHSELNLSSLELGDSALYFCASSVGGANYEQYFGPGTRLTVT.

There are many counts of this clonotype. The rearrangement joins TRBV7-2 to TRBJ1-2; no reliable D call. Between the trimmed V and J ends, which lost 4 bases and 5 bases, there was a span of 14 bases. Germline loops: CDR1 SGHTA, CDR2 FQGNSA. CDR3 length: 14 amino acids. The CDR3 DNA follows: TGTGCCAGCAGCTCCCCGGGTGGGAAGTATGGCTACACCTTC. Encoded protein: CASSSPGGKYGYTF.

V is TRBV11-2 and J is TRBJ2-4, with TRBD2 matching 7 bases. CDR1 is SGHAT and CDR2 is FQNNGV in the germline V gene. The CDR3 contains 13 residues. The V segment lost 6 bases and the J segment 7 bases; nucleotides outside the gene matches: 6. This CDR3 reads CASSIGLENIQYF. CDR3 in DNA: TGTGCCAGCAGTATAGGACTAGAGAACATTCAGTACTTC.

This chain connects TRBV19 to TRBJ1-2; perhaps TRBD1 as D (6 bases). V was clipped by 4 bases and J by 2 bases, with 11 bases between them. CDR1 is LNHDA and CDR2 is SQIVND in the germline V gene (reference sequence). This CDR3 spans 14 amino acids. The CDR3 DNA follows: TGTGCCAGTAGTAGGGACACGTCCAACTATGGCTACACCTTC. Its translation: CASSRDTSNYGYTF.

Only a few counts were recorded for this clonotype. CDR3 coding DNA: TGTGCCAGCAGTCTCCGGACAGGGGACCAAGGGACCAGCTACGAGCAGTACTTC. Residues: CASSLRTGDQGTSYEQYF. The chain carries TRBV14 and TRBJ2-7; 9 bases are shared with TRBD1. The V segment lost 6 bases and the J segment 3 bases; nucleotides outside the gene matches: 18. This CDR3 is 18 amino acids long. Germline V gives CDR1 SGHDN, CDR2 FVKESK.

The chain links TRBV5-1 to TRBJ2-1; 9 nucleotides agree with TRBD2. Germline trimming cut 1 base from V and 7 bases from J; bases unmatched to any gene: 18. The germline V gene encodes CDR1 SGHRS and CDR2 YFSETQ. CDR3 length: 19 residues. The CDR3 nucleotides are TGCGCCAGCAGCTTGTCAGGTCTGGCTAGCGGGAAGAGGGGGAATGAGCAGTTCTTC. Amino acids: CASSLSGLASGKRGNEQFF.

This clonotype was seen repeatedly, ten times or more. The DNA of the CDR3 is TGTGCCAGCAGCTTAGCGATGGCTGGCTACGAGCAGTACGTC. Encoded protein: CASSLAMAGYEQYV. The chain employs TRBV7-8 and TRBJ2-7, with D uncertain. The CDR3 extends over 14 amino acids. CDR1 and CDR2 from the germline V gene are SGHVS and FQNEAQ. V was clipped by 0 bases and J by 3 bases, with 9 bases between them.